The 5 T cell receptor beta chains below were found in one sample sequenced in a study of T cells in Graves' hyperthyroidism and ophthalmopathy (dated by TCRdb to the late 2010s). Library preparation employed multiplex PCR. TCRdb names Illumina HiSeq 2000 as the instrument used. The TCR beta CDR3 regions were amplified from RNA transcripts. A first-round RT-PCR of the TCR CDR3 used the HTBI primer set with the Qiagen OneStep RT-PCR kit. TCRdb reanalyzed the raw reads on its own, using fastp at Q25 for trimming and MiXCR for clone calling, and kept in-frame beta chains. All rows with the same CDR3 protein become a single entry with the most common DNA and genes. The sample contains about 270,000 distinct CDR3 sequences, about 25% of them found a single time. The top ten hold approximately 25% of the sample. Sequencing input: blood. The receptors derive from a man in his forties with Graves' hyperthyroidism that later progressed to Graves' ophthalmopathy.

The chain carries TRBV19 and TRBJ1-3, with TRBD1 as a possible D gene (5 bases). The germline V gene has CDR1 LNHDA and CDR2 SQIVND (reference sequence). The CDR3 is made up of 12 amino acids. V was shortened by 9 bases and J by 4 bases, with 10 bases between the two germline ends. The CDR3 loop reads CASAGTGNTIYF. In DNA, the CDR3 is TGTGCCAGCGCCGGGACCGGAAACACCATATATTTT.

Only a few counts were recorded for this clonotype. V usage is TRBV10-3 and J usage is TRBJ2-7, with 7 bases lining up with TRBD2. CDR1 and CDR2 from the germline V gene are ENHRY and SYGVKD. The CDR3 runs 14 residues. Losses at the gene ends were 2 bases for V and 3 bases for J; bases not matched to a gene: 4. The CDR3 region is CAISEREVFYEQYF. The DNA for the CDR3 is TGTGCCATCAGTGAGCGGGAGGTTTTCTACGAGCAGTACTTC.

The chain combines TRBV7-3 with TRBJ1-1; 9 positions agree with TRBD1. V was pared by 5 bases and J by 11 bases, with 12 bases of the junction left unmatched. The CDR3 totals 14 residues. Looked up from germline, CDR1 is SGHTA and CDR2 is FQGTGA. The CDR3 spells CASSEGQGRDSAFF. The CDR3 DNA reads TGTGCCAGCAGCGAGGGACAGGGCCGAGATTCGGCTTTCTTT.

The chain couples TRBV28 to TRBJ2-5, with 13 bases fitting TRBD2. The CDR3 length is 17 residues. The ends lost 0 bases at V and 2 bases at J; junction bases unmatched: 3. CDR1 MDHEN and CDR2 SYDVKM come from the germline V gene. CDR3 in amino acids: CASSLWETSGGQETQYF. The CDR3 bases are TGTGCCAGCAGTTTATGGGAGACTAGCGGGGGGCAAGAGACCCAGTACTTC.

This clonotype showed up many times. The chain employs TRBV19 and TRBJ1-3; D gene ambiguous. In germline, CDR1 is LNHDA, CDR2 SQIVND (reference sequence). Trimming took off 3 bases at V and 0 bases at J, with 6 bases between the two ends. The CDR3 consists of 14 residues. The chain's CDR3 is CASSIASSGNTIYF. The CDR3 region has the DNA TGTGCCAGTAGTATTGCGAGCTCTGGAAACACCATATATTTT.